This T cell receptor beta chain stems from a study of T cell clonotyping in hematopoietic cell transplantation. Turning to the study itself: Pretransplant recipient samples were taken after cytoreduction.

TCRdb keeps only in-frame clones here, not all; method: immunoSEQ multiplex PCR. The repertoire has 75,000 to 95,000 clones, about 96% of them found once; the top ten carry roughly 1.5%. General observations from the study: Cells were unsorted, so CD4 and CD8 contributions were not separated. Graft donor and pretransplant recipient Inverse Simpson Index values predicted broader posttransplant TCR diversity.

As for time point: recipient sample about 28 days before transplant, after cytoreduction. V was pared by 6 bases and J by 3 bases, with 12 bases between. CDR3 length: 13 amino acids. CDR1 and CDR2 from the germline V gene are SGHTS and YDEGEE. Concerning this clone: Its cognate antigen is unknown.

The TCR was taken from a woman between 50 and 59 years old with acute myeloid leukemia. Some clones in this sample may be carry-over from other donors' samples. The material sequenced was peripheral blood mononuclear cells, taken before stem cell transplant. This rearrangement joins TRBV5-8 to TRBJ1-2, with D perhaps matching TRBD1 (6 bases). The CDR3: CASNRRGHYGYTF. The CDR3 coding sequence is TGTGCCAGCAACCGGCGGGGGCACTATGGCTACACCTTC.